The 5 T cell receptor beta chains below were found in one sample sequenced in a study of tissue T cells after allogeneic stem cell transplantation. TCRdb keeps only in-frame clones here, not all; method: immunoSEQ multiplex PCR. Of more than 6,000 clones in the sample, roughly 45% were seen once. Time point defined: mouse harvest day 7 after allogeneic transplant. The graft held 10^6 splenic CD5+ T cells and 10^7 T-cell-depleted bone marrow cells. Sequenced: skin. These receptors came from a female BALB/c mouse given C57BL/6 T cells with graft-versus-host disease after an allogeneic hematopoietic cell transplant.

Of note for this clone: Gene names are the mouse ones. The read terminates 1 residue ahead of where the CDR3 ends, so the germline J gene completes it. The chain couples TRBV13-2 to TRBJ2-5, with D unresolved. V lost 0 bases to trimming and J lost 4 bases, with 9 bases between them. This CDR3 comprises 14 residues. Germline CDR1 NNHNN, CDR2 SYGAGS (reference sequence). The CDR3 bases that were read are TGTGCCAGCGGTGATGAGGCTGGTGAAGACACCCAGTAC. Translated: CASGDEAGEDTQY. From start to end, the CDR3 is CASGDEAGEDTQYF.

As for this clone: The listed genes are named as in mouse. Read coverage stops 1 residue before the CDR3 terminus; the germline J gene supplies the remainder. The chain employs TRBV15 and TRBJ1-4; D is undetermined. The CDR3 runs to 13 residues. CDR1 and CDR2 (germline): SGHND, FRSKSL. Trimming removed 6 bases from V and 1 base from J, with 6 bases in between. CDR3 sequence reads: CASRQNSNERLFF. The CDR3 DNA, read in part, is TGTGCCAGCAGACAAAATTCCAACGAAAGATTATTT.

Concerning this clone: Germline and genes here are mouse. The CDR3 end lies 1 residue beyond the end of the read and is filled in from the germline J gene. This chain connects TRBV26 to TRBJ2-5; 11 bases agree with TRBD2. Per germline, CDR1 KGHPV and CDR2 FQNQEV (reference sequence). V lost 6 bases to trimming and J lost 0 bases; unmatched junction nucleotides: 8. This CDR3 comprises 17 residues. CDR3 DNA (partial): TGTGCCAGCAGCCGGGACTGGGGGACTTATAACCAAGACACCCAGTAC. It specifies CASSRDWGTYNQDTQY. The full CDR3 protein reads CASSRDWGTYNQDTQYF.

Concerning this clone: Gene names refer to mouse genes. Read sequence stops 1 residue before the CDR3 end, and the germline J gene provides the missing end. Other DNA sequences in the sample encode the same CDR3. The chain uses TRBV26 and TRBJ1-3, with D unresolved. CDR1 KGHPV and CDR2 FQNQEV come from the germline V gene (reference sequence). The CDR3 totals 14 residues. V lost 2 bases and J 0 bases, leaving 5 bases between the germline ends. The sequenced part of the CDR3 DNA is TGTGCCAGCAGTCTGAGCAATTCTGGAAATACGCTCTAT. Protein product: CASSLSNSGNTLY. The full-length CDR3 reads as CASSLSNSGNTLYF.

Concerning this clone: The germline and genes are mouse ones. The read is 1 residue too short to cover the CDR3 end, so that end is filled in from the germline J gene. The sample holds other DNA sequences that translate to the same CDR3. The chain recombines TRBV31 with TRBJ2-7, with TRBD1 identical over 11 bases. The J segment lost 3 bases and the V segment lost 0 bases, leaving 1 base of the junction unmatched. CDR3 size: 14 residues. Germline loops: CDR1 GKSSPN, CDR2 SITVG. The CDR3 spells CAWSLGTGGYEQYF. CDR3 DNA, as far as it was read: TGTGCCTGGAGTCTGGGGACAGGGGGCTATGAACAGTAC. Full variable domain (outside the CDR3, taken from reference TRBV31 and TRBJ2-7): AQTIHQWPVAEIKAVGSPLSLGCTIKGKSSPNLYWYWQATGGTLQQLFYSITVGQVESVVQLNLSASRPKDDQFILSTEKLLLSHSGFYLCAWSLGTGGYEQYFGPGTRLTVL.